The 28 T cell receptor beta chains given below trace back to one sample, sequenced in a study of blood T cell repertoires in COVID-19. The assay was immunoSEQ multiplex PCR, and TCRdb's table has in-frame clones only and misses some. Of around 140,000 clones in the sample, roughly 84% were seen once. The sequencing sample was made of peripheral blood. These receptor sequences come from a man aged 25 to 45 with COVID-19, enrolled during active disease.

This clone has only one observation. This chain connects TRBV11-2 to TRBJ2-4, with D maybe TRBD2 (5 bases). Trimming removed 4 bases at V and 0 bases at J, with 13 bases between. The CDR3 is made up of 16 amino acids. The germline gives CDR1 SGHAT, CDR2 FQNNGV. The CDR3 protein is CASSSPRELAKNIQYF. CDR3 nucleotide sequence: TGTGCCAGCAGCTCCCCTAGGGAGTTAGCCAAAAACATTCAGTACTTC.

The J gene is TRBJ2-6, the V gene TRBV14; TRBD1 aligns across 9 bases. The CDR3 has 17 residues. V trimming: 0 bases; J trimming: 1 base; junction bases outside the gene matches: 1. Germline assignment: CDR1 SGHDN and CDR2 FVKESK. This chain's CDR3 is CASSQEGTGSGANVLTF. The CDR3 DNA sequence: TGTGCCAGCAGCCAAGAAGGGACAGGGTCTGGGGCCAACGTCCTGACTTTC.

The chain couples TRBV6-4 to TRBJ1-2; the match to TRBD1 covers 8 bases. The J segment lost 7 bases and the V segment lost 6 bases, leaving 13 bases of the junction unmatched. Germline CDR1 is MRHNA and CDR2 is SNTAGT. The CDR3 covers 15 residues. The DNA for the CDR3 is TGTGCCAGCAGCGCCTTTTACGGGACAGGACTTGGCTACACCTTC. Translating it yields CASSAFYGTGLGYTF.

The V gene is TRBV7-8, the J gene TRBJ2-7; 7 positions agree with TRBD1. CDR1 is SGHVS and CDR2 is FQNEAQ in the germline V gene. V was pared by 1 base and J by 3 bases, with 3 bases of the junction left unmatched. The CDR3 length is 14 residues. Written as DNA, the CDR3 is TGTGCCAGCAGCTTAGAAGGACAGGTCTACGAGCAGTACTTC. Translated: CASSLEGQVYEQYF.

This clone was picked up one time. Other nucleotide sequences in the sample specify the same CDR3. V is TRBV30 and J is TRBJ1-5; possible D gene TRBD1, 6 bases. CDR3 size: 13 residues. Trimming took 0 bases from V and 4 from J, leaving 7 bases between them. CDR1 and CDR2 (germline): GTSNPN, SVGIG (reference sequence). In DNA, the CDR3 is TGTGCCTGGAGTGTAAGGGGGAATCAGCCCCAGCATTTT. It encodes CAWSVRGNQPQHF. Filled out from reference TRBV30 and TRBJ1-5, the complete variable domain reads SQTIHQWPATLVQPVGSPLSLECTVEGTSNPNLYWYRQAAGRGLQLLFYSVGIGQISSEVPQNLSASRPQDRQFILSSKKLLLSDSGFYLCAWSVRGNQPQHFGDGTRLSIL.

The chain uses TRBV9 and TRBJ2-2, with 9 positions matching TRBD1. This CDR3 is 15 amino acids long. CDR1 is SGDLS and CDR2 is YYNGEE in the germline V gene. J lost 7 bases, V lost 4 bases, and 8 bases had no gene match. The CDR3 nucleotides read TGTGCCAGCAGCCCCCGGACAGGGGTTTTCGGGGAGCTGTTTTTT. Translating it yields CASSPRTGVFGELFF.

The rearrangement uses TRBV4-3 and TRBJ2-1, with 8 bases matching TRBD2. The CDR3 has 16 amino acids. V dropped 5 bases and J dropped 7; count of bases not matched to a gene: 13. Germline lookup yields CDR1 LGHNA and CDR2 YSLEER. The CDR3 here is CASSTRTGRATNEQFF. The DNA for the CDR3 is TGCGCCAGCAGCACGAGAACCGGGAGGGCGACGAATGAGCAGTTCTTC.

V usage is TRBV5-4 and J usage is TRBJ1-2; D unclear. V lost 0 bases and J 2 bases, leaving 8 bases between the germline ends. The CDR3 runs 14 residues. Looked up from germline, CDR1 is SGHNT and CDR2 is YYREEE (reference sequence). The CDR3 here is CASSLGAENYGYTF. The CDR3 region has the DNA TGTGCCAGCAGCTTGGGGGCAGAAAACTATGGCTACACCTTC.

The CDR3 here is CASSGRTGRDNEQFF. As DNA, the CDR3 is TGCGCCAGCAGCGGCCGGACAGGGAGGGACAATGAGCAGTTCTTC. The chain employs TRBV5-1 and TRBJ2-1; tentatively, D is TRBD1 (8 bases). CDR3 length equals 15 residues. Germline-derived CDR1 and CDR2 are SGHRS and YFSETQ. Trimming left V 4 bases short and J 5 bases short, with 16 bases between.

The rearrangement uses TRBV30 and TRBJ1-2, with 7 bases aligning to TRBD1. Germline CDR1 and CDR2: GTSNPN and SVGIG (reference sequence). The CDR3 has 12 residues. The V gene end was trimmed by 5 bases and the J gene end by 8 bases; junction bases not matched to a gene: 8. The chain's CDR3 is CAWGRGLGGYTF. CDR3 sequence (DNA): TGTGCCTGGGGGAGGGGGCTAGGGGGCTACACCTTC.

This chain links TRBV5-6 with TRBJ2-3; 9 bases agree with TRBD2. Germline loops: CDR1 SGHDT, CDR2 YYEEEE. V lost 3 bases, J lost 5 bases, and 4 bases stayed unmatched. The CDR3 has 14 amino acids. The CDR3 DNA reads TGTGCCAGCAGCTCGGGGACTAGCCTAGATACGCAGTATTTT. This encodes CASSSGTSLDTQYF.

The CDR3 protein is CASSWDWEGTDTQYF. In DNA form, the CDR3 reads TGTGCCAGCAGTTGGGACTGGGAGGGCACAGATACGCAGTATTTT. V is TRBV7-9 and J is TRBJ2-3; possible D gene TRBD2, 6 bases. The ends were cut back, 6 bases at V and 1 base at J, with 14 bases in the middle. The germline V gene has CDR1 SEHNR and CDR2 FQNEAQ (reference sequence). The CDR3 length is 15 residues.

The rearrangement joins TRBV14 to TRBJ2-2, with 7 bases lining up with TRBD1. The germline V gene has CDR1 SGHDN and CDR2 FVKESK. The CDR3 is 16 residues long. Germline trimming cut 0 bases from V and 6 bases from J; bases unmatched to any gene: 7. The CDR3 sequence is CASSQDVTGISGELFF. CDR3 DNA sequence: TGTGCCAGCAGCCAAGACGTGACAGGGATCTCCGGGGAGCTGTTTTTT.

The J gene is TRBJ1-2, the V gene TRBV15; D is uncertain. The CDR3 consists of 13 residues. Trimming stripped 2 bases from V and 8 bases from J, with 12 bases between. In germline, CDR1 is LNHNV, CDR2 YYDKDF (reference sequence). CDR3 DNA sequence: TGTGCCACCAGCAGACAATACGAGGGCGGCTACACCTTC. It yields the protein CATSRQYEGGYTF.

In the case of this clone: This sample includes further DNA sequences coding for the same CDR3. The chain carries TRBV6-4 and TRBJ2-1, with 8 bases matching TRBD2. Germline lookup yields CDR1 MRHNA and CDR2 SNTAGT. The CDR3 is 15 amino acids. After removal of 0 bases from V and 3 bases from J, the junction contained 1 base not matched to a gene. CDR3 in DNA: TGTGCCAGCAGTGACTCGAGCGGGAGCTACAATGAGCAGTTCTTC. The encoded protein is CASSDSSGSYNEQFF.

This rearrangement joins TRBV28 to TRBJ2-7; 10 nucleotides line up with TRBD1. Losses at the gene ends were 7 bases for V and 3 bases for J; bases not matched to a gene: 6. The CDR3 covers 14 residues. Germline V lookup: CDR1 MDHEN, CDR2 SYDVKM. CDR3 protein: CASTPGQGLYEQYF. The CDR3 DNA sequence: TGTGCCAGCACCCCGGGACAGGGGCTCTACGAGCAGTACTTC.

The chain recombines TRBV6-1 with TRBJ1-4; D possibly corresponds to TRBD1 (6 bases). Germline loops: CDR1 MNHNS, CDR2 SASEGT. CDR3 length equals 14 residues. V dropped 3 bases and J dropped 8 bases, with 13 bases sitting between them. The CDR3 bases are TGTGCCAGCAGTGATGGACAGTGGAGGGAAAAACTGTTTTTT. This codes for CASSDGQWREKLFF.

The chain joins TRBV9 to TRBJ2-7; D gene unclear. The CDR3 is 14 residues long. The germline V and J ends were trimmed by 2 bases and 0 bases, with 9 bases remaining between them. Germline V CDR1 and CDR2: SGDLS, YYNGEE. As DNA, the CDR3 is TGTGCCAGCAGCGTGACTGGAAGCTCCTACGAGCAGTACTTC. Its protein is CASSVTGSSYEQYF.

The chain couples TRBV5-4 to TRBJ2-7, with 8 positions matching TRBD1. V trimming: 3 bases; J trimming: 3 bases; junction bases outside the gene matches: 8. The CDR3 extends over 15 amino acids. CDR1 SGHNT and CDR2 YYREEE come from the germline V gene (reference sequence). CDR3 residues: CASSSDRETLYEQYF. The CDR3 DNA reads as TGTGCCAGCAGCTCGGACAGGGAAACGCTCTACGAGCAGTACTTC.

The chain has TRBV27 and TRBJ1-2, with a possible D match to TRBD1 (5 bases). V lost 4 bases, J lost 0 bases, and 6 bases lay in between. This CDR3 contains 13 residues. The germline gives CDR1 MNHEY, CDR2 SMNVEV (reference sequence). CDR3 amino acids: CASSSTANYGYTF. The CDR3 region has the DNA TGTGCCAGCAGTTCGACAGCTAACTATGGCTACACCTTC.

V and J are TRBV28 and TRBJ2-4; 9 nucleotides line up with TRBD1. The V segment lost 6 bases and the J segment 2 bases; nucleotides outside the gene matches: 11. The germline gives CDR1 MDHEN, CDR2 SYDVKM. The CDR3 runs 17 residues. This CDR3 is CASSPHVGQGTKNIQYF. The CDR3 DNA is TGTGCCAGCAGCCCGCATGTAGGACAGGGGACCAAAAACATTCAGTACTTC.

The chain joins TRBV10-1 to TRBJ2-2; D is undetermined. Germline V gene lookup returns CDR1 WNHNN and CDR2 SYGVQD (reference sequence). V lost 6 bases and J 8 bases, leaving 10 bases between the germline ends. The length of the CDR3 is 12 residues. The CDR3 loop reads CASSQDRGELFF. In DNA, the CDR3 is TGCGCCAGCAGCCAAGATAGAGGGGAGCTGTTTTTT.

This clone was seen only once. The chain uses TRBV30 and TRBJ2-7, with 7 bases matching TRBD1. CDR1 is GTSNPN and CDR2 is SVGIG in the germline V gene (reference sequence). This CDR3 is built from 13 residues. The ends lost 3 bases at V and 6 bases at J; junction bases unmatched: 8. CDR3 region: CAWSLQDRTEQYF. CDR3 DNA: TGTGCCTGGAGCTTACAGGACAGGACCGAGCAGTACTTC. Looking up the rest from reference TRBV30 and TRBJ2-7 gives the full variable domain: SQTIHQWPATLVQPVGSPLSLECTVEGTSNPNLYWYRQAAGRGLQLLFYSVGIGQISSEVPQNLSASRPQDRQFILSSKKLLLSDSGFYLCAWSLQDRTEQYFGPGTRLTVT.

V usage is TRBV6-5 and J usage is TRBJ2-4, with 9 nucleotides matching TRBD1. The CDR3 contains 14 residues. Trimming took 6 bases from V and 6 from J; bases not matched to a gene: 6. The V gene's germline CDR1 is MNHEY and CDR2 SVGAGI. CDR3 in amino acids: CASRDPGQGNIQYF. CDR3 DNA sequence: TGTGCCAGCAGAGATCCGGGACAGGGAAACATTCAGTACTTC.

This chain uses TRBV28 with TRBJ2-7; 8 positions match TRBD2. CDR1 MDHEN and CDR2 SYDVKM come from the germline V gene. V trimming: 7 bases; J trimming: 4 bases; junction bases outside the gene matches: 12. This CDR3 region has 15 residues. CDR3 nucleotide sequence: TGTGCCAGCATGTCGGGGGGGGGCCCTGATTACGAGCAGTACTTC. Translating it yields CASMSGGGPDYEQYF.

This clone appeared once. J is TRBJ1-2 and V is TRBV28; D unresolved. The CDR3 extends over 14 amino acids. V lost 5 bases and J 5 bases, leaving 15 bases between the germline ends. CDR1 is MDHEN, CDR2 SYDVKM, per germline. The CDR3 DNA reads TGTGCCAGCAGTCCTACAGAACAACAGTATGGCTACACCTTC. This encodes CASSPTEQQYGYTF.

This clone was picked up one time. The genes are TRBV28 and TRBJ2-7; maybe TRBD1 (6 bases). The CDR3 runs to 13 residues. Trimming stripped 2 bases from V and 5 bases from J, with 10 bases between. Looked up from germline, CDR1 is MDHEN and CDR2 is SYDVKM. CDR3 coding DNA: TGTGCCAGCAGTTTAAGGACAGATCACGAGCAGTACTTC. Protein product: CASSLRTDHEQYF.

The V and J genes are TRBV2 and TRBJ2-7; weak D call: TRBD2 (6 bases). Per germline, CDR1 SNHLY and CDR2 FYNNEI. The CDR3 sequence is 14 residues long. The V gene lost 5 bases and the J gene lost 6 bases, with 17 bases spanning the gap. CDR3 in DNA: TGTGCCAGCAGTTCCGCTGGAGGGCAGGGCGAGCAGTACTTC. This gives the protein CASSSAGGQGEQYF.